Listed here are 30 T cell receptor beta chains from one sample, sequenced in a study of response to subunit inactivated influenza vaccine. TCRdb re-derived calls from the RT-PCR reads in MiXCR, one entry per CDR3 protein. Among approximately 570,000 distinct CDR3 sequences listed, 7.6% were seen once. Sequenced here: PBMCs from blood, sampled about 24 months after vaccination. Every receptor here comes from a man aged 50 to 75 who received an inactivated influenza vaccine.

The genes are TRBV7-8 and TRBJ2-4; no firm D call. Germline-derived CDR1 and CDR2 are SGHVS and FQNEAQ. CDR3 length equals 11 residues. Trimming took off 5 bases at V and 8 bases at J, with 7 bases between the two ends. The CDR3 DNA is TGTGCCAGCAGCGGCGGCGACATTCAGTACTTC. Encoded protein: CASSGGDIQYF.

A note on this clonotype: A much larger clone lies one base from this, so it may be a read error. The J gene is TRBJ2-1, the V gene TRBV7-2, with D perhaps TRBD2 (6 bases). In germline, CDR1 is SGHTA, CDR2 FQGNSA. The CDR3 covers 14 residues. The DNA of the CDR3 is TGTGCCAGCACCCTCGCGGGAACCTACAATGAGCAGTTGTTC. Translated, it gives CASTLAGTYNEQLF.

This clonotype was counted only a few times. The genes are TRBV12-3 or TRBV12-4 and TRBJ1-2; 8 bases align to TRBD1. The ends lost 8 bases at V and 7 bases at J; junction bases unmatched: 9. The CDR3 extends over 13 amino acids. The CDR3 reads CASHETGVGGYTF. The CDR3 DNA sequence: TGTGCCAGCCACGAGACAGGGGTGGGTGGCTACACCTTC.

This chain links TRBV4-2 with TRBJ2-7; D remains ambiguous. The CDR3 length is 14 residues. CDR1 is LGHNA, CDR2 YNFKEQ, per germline. Deletions cut 3 bases from V and 3 bases from J, with 12 bases between. The CDR3 loop reads CASSHRPGVYEQYF. The CDR3 DNA follows: TGTGCCAGCAGCCATAGACCCGGCGTCTACGAGCAGTACTTC.

The chain couples TRBV7-6 to TRBJ2-1; 11 nucleotides align to TRBD1. CDR3 length equals 15 residues. CDR1 and CDR2 from the germline V gene are SGHVS and FNYEAQ. V was clipped by 5 bases and J by 8 bases; unmatched bases: 8. This CDR3 reads CASSPGTGGRDEQFF. The CDR3 DNA reads as TGTGCCAGCAGCCCCGGGACAGGGGGACGTGATGAGCAGTTCTTC.

This clonotype occurred many times. This chain connects TRBV5-1 to TRBJ2-5; D gene ambiguous. The germline gives CDR1 SGHRS, CDR2 YFSETQ. The CDR3 runs to 15 residues. The V gene lost 0 bases and the J gene lost 0 bases, with 9 bases spanning the gap. This CDR3 reads CASSLDAGHQETQYF. DNA of the CDR3: TGCGCCAGCAGCTTGGATGCAGGCCACCAAGAGACCCAGTACTTC. The variable domain in full, completed from reference TRBV5-1 and TRBJ2-5, reads KAGVTQTPRYLIKTRGQQVTLSCSPISGHRSVSWYQQTPGQGLQFLFEYFSETQRNKGNFPGRFSGRQFSNSRSEMNVSTLELGDSALYLCASSLDAGHQETQYFGPGTRLLVL.

In this sample, this clonotype turned up many times. The chain uses TRBV29-1 and TRBJ2-1; 11 nucleotides match TRBD1. Germline CDR1 and CDR2: SQVTM and ANQGSEA. The CDR3 spans 15 residues. V was clipped by 7 bases and J by 5 bases; unmatched bases: 10. The chain's CDR3 is CSARATGQGDNEQFF. The CDR3 coding sequence is TGCAGCGCTCGAGCGACGGGACAGGGGGACAATGAGCAGTTCTTC.

In this sample, this clonotype turned up many times. V and J are TRBV11-3 and TRBJ1-5; 7 nucleotides match TRBD1. V trimming: 2 bases; J trimming: 4 bases; junction bases outside the gene matches: 11. The CDR3 is 17 residues long. CDR1 is SGHNT, CDR2 YENEEA, per germline. The CDR3 nucleotides are TGTGCCAGCAGCTTAAGGATTTCCGGGACAGAGAATCAGCCCCAGCATTTT. This gives the protein CASSLRISGTENQPQHF. Together with reference TRBV11-3 and TRBJ1-5, the CDR3 gives the full variable domain: EAGVVQSPRYKIIEKKQPVAFWCNPISGHNTLYWYLQNLGQGPELLIRYENEEAVDDSQLPKDRFSAERLKGVDSTLKIQPAELGDSAVYLCASSLRISGTENQPQHFGDGTRLSIL.

The V and J genes are TRBV11-2 and TRBJ1-3, with TRBD1 matching 10 bases. V was clipped by 5 bases and J by 6 bases; unmatched bases: 7. The CDR3 contains 15 residues. In germline, CDR1 is SGHAT, CDR2 FQNNGV. The CDR3: CASSPGTGAQNTIYF. As DNA, the CDR3 is TGTGCCAGCAGCCCGGGGACAGGGGCGCAAAACACCATATATTTT.

This clonotype turned up a few times. The chain links TRBV27 to TRBJ2-2; D is undetermined. Trimming shortened V by 10 bases and J by 6 bases, and 15 bases separated the two germline ends. Looked up from germline, CDR1 is MNHEY and CDR2 is SMNVEV (reference sequence). This CDR3 is built from 13 residues. The CDR3 DNA follows: TGTGCCACCCGCCATTCGGGCTCCGGGGAGCTGTTTTTT. It yields the protein CATRHSGSGELFF.

The table lists this clonotype with a few counts. The rearrangement links TRBV5-6 to TRBJ2-7, with 10 bases that match TRBD1. CDR3 length: 14 residues. Germline V lookup: CDR1 SGHDT, CDR2 YYEEEE. The V segment lost 4 bases and the J segment 2 bases; nucleotides outside the gene matches: 3. This CDR3 is CASSGTGEAYEQYF. The CDR3 nucleotides are TGTGCCAGCAGCGGGACAGGGGAGGCCTACGAGCAGTACTTC.

The V and J genes are TRBV10-3 and TRBJ1-6; no definite D call. V lost 8 bases, J lost 10 bases, and 15 bases lay in between. There are 13 residues in the CDR3. Germline lookup yields CDR1 ENHRY and CDR2 SYGVKD. CDR3 sequence (DNA): TGTGCCATCGGGGTTACCCAAGAATCACCCCTCCACTTT. This sequence encodes CAIGVTQESPLHF.

This clonotype was observed at least ten times. The V and J genes are TRBV6-1 and TRBJ2-4, with D tentatively TRBD1 or TRBD2 (5 bases each). Germline CDR1 reads MNHNS; CDR2 reads SASEGT. Trimming pared 2 bases from V and 1 base from J, leaving 9 bases between. The CDR3 has 15 residues. CDR3 bases: TGTGCCAGCAGTGAACCCGGGACCGCCAAAAACATTCAGTACTTC. Translation: CASSEPGTAKNIQYF.

The chain recombines TRBV7-2 with TRBJ1-5; D not certain. Trimming cost V 2 bases and J 11 bases, with 13 bases left between them. The CDR3 is made up of 13 amino acids. Germline CDR1 reads SGHTA; CDR2 reads FQGNSA. In DNA, the CDR3 is TGTGCCAGCAGCTTAAGCAGGTTTCGAGCCCAGCATTTT. As protein: CASSLSRFRAQHF.

This clonotype was seen repeatedly, ten times or more. J is TRBJ1-6 and V is TRBV7-8; tentatively, D is TRBD1 (5 bases). Trimming removed 5 bases at V and 11 bases at J, with 13 bases between. Germline CDR1 and CDR2: SGHVS and FQNEAQ. The CDR3 extends over 13 amino acids. This chain's CDR3 is CASSRQPQPPLHF. In DNA form, the CDR3 reads TGTGCCAGCAGCCGACAGCCCCAACCACCCCTCCACTTT.

The gene calls are TRBV28 and TRBJ2-1, with D possibly called TRBD1 or TRBD2 (6 bases each). V lost 7 bases and J 7 bases, leaving 23 bases between the germline ends. The CDR3 sequence is 16 residues long. Germline V gene lookup returns CDR1 MDHEN and CDR2 SYDVKM. The CDR3 sequence: CASTSSRGPHYNEQFF. The CDR3 DNA sequence: TGTGCCAGCACCTCCTCCCGGGGGCCCCATTATAATGAGCAGTTCTTC.

This clonotype was counted only a few times. The chain carries TRBV12-3 or TRBV12-4 and TRBJ1-3, with D possibly matching TRBD1 (6 bases). The V end was cut by 3 bases, the J end by 6 bases, with 15 bases between. The CDR3 is 15 amino acids. CDR3 sequence: CASSLGANGLNTIYF. Written as DNA, the CDR3 is TGTGCCAGCAGTTTGGGGGCAAATGGCCTAAACACCATATATTTT.

V is TRBV27 and J is TRBJ1-1, with 9 bases fitting TRBD1. In germline, CDR1 is MNHEY, CDR2 SMNVEV (reference sequence). After removal of 3 bases from V and 4 bases from J, the junction contained 6 bases not matched to a gene. The CDR3 runs 15 residues. The CDR3 nucleotides are TGTGCCAGCAGTTTTCTAGGGACAGGGATCACTGAAGCTTTCTTT. This translates into CASSFLGTGITEAFF.

The sample holds many counts of this clonotype. The chain recombines TRBV25-1 with TRBJ2-7; 10 nucleotides agree with TRBD2. The CDR3 sequence is 16 residues long. Per germline, CDR1 MGHDK and CDR2 SYGVNS. Trimming removed 2 bases from V and 4 bases from J; junction bases left unmatched: 8. The CDR3 coding sequence is TGTGCCAGCAGTGAACCCACCGGGACTAGCGCTTACGAGCAGTACTTC. Protein product: CASSEPTGTSAYEQYF.

This clonotype was seen only a few times. The J gene is TRBJ2-1, the V gene TRBV7-2; D is unresolved. There are 13 residues in the CDR3. V lost 5 bases and J 9 bases, leaving 14 bases between the germline ends. Germline V lookup: CDR1 SGHTA, CDR2 FQGNSA. The CDR3 reads CASSPQRIGEQFF. CDR3 coding DNA: TGTGCCAGCAGCCCCCAACGGATCGGTGAGCAGTTCTTC.

This clonotype turned up a few times. In DNA, the CDR3 is TGCGCCAGCAGCCAATTAGGGAGAAGTCAGCCCCAGCATTTT. Protein product: CASSQLGRSQPQHF. J is TRBJ1-5 and V is TRBV4-1; D gene ambiguous. CDR1 is MGHRA and CDR2 is YSYEKL in the germline V gene. The CDR3 sequence is 14 residues long. The V end lost 2 bases, the J end lost 6 bases, and 11 bases lay between the germline ends.

This clonotype has at least ten counts. V and J are TRBV6-1 and TRBJ2-1; D unresolved. The length of the CDR3 is 17 residues. V dropped 3 bases and J dropped 6 bases, with 21 bases sitting between them. CDR1 is MNHNS and CDR2 is SASEGT in the germline V gene. CDR3 loop: CASSDRWVVSSSNEQFF. Written as DNA, the CDR3 is TGTGCCAGCAGTGATCGGTGGGTTGTGTCGAGCTCCAATGAGCAGTTCTTC.

This clonotype was counted between two and nine times. The J gene is TRBJ2-3, the V gene TRBV21-1; the table calls TRBD1, which could not be checked here. TRBV21-1 is classified as a pseudogene. The CDR3 covers 16 residues. CDR3 DNA sequence: TGTGCCAGCAGCGGTCGGACATTGGGGGAGTGGGATACGCAGTATTTT. This encodes CASSGRTLGEWDTQYF.

The J gene is TRBJ2-6, the V gene TRBV20-1, with no clear D. The CDR3 contains 14 residues. Between the trimmed V and J ends, which lost 6 bases and 1 base, there was a span of 10 bases. CDR1 is DFQATT, CDR2 SNEGSKA, per germline (reference sequence). The CDR3 DNA reads as TGCAGTGCCGAGAGTAGGTCTGGGGCCAACGTCCTGACTTTC. The encoded protein is CSAESRSGANVLTF.

The table lists this clonotype with many counts. The chain carries TRBV5-1 and TRBJ1-3; weak D call: TRBD1 (5 bases). With 0 bases removed from V and 0 bases from J, the gap between germline ends came to 7 bases. CDR1 is SGHRS and CDR2 is YFSETQ in the germline V gene. This CDR3 region has 15 residues. The CDR3 DNA reads TGCGCCAGCAGCTTGGGACAGAGCTCTGGAAACACCATATATTTT. Translated: CASSLGQSSGNTIYF.

There are a few counts of this clonotype. The chain carries TRBV6-5 and TRBJ1-4; no definite D call. Germline V gene data show CDR1 as MNHEY and CDR2 as SVGAGI. There are 16 residues in the CDR3. Trimming pared 2 bases from V and 0 bases from J, leaving 10 bases between. CDR3 DNA sequence: TGTGCCAGCAGTTACAGTGGAAGAGCAACTAATGAAAAACTGTTTTTT. Encoded protein: CASSYSGRATNEKLFF.

The chain recombines TRBV7-8 with TRBJ1-5; possible D gene TRBD1, 5 bases. The CDR3 totals 14 residues. With 5 bases removed from V and 6 bases from J, the gap between germline ends came to 14 bases. The V gene's germline CDR1 is SGHVS and CDR2 FQNEAQ. Here the CDR3 reads CASSAIGARQPQHF. The DNA of the CDR3 is TGTGCCAGCAGCGCAATTGGGGCCCGTCAGCCCCAGCATTTT.

The chain uses TRBV20-1 and TRBJ2-1; TRBD2 is a possible D gene (6 bases). V lost 4 bases and J 4 bases, leaving 17 bases between the germline ends. The CDR3 is 15 amino acids. The germline CDR1 and CDR2 sequences are DFQATT and SNEGSKA (reference sequence). The CDR3 reads CSATRAGLLYNEQFF. CDR3 sequence (DNA): TGCAGTGCTACGAGGGCCGGACTACTTTACAATGAGCAGTTCTTC.

The genes are TRBV9 and TRBJ2-1; 8 nucleotides agree with TRBD1. Germline V CDR1 and CDR2: SGDLS, YYNGEE. V was pared by 6 bases and J by 8 bases, with 4 bases of the junction left unmatched. This CDR3 has 12 amino acids. CDR3 amino acids: CASTGGNDEQFF. CDR3 sequence (DNA): TGTGCCAGCACAGGGGGCAACGATGAGCAGTTCTTC.

In its sample, this clonotype was seen many times. V is TRBV7-2 and J is TRBJ2-2; 7 bases are a match to TRBD1. The CDR3 contains 15 residues. Per the germline V gene, CDR1 is SGHTA and CDR2 is FQGNSA. V trimming: 1 base; J trimming: 5 bases; junction bases outside the gene matches: 4. The CDR3 region is CASSLGGGRTGELFF. The CDR3, as DNA: TGTGCCAGCAGCTTAGGAGGGGGCCGAACCGGGGAGCTGTTTTTT.